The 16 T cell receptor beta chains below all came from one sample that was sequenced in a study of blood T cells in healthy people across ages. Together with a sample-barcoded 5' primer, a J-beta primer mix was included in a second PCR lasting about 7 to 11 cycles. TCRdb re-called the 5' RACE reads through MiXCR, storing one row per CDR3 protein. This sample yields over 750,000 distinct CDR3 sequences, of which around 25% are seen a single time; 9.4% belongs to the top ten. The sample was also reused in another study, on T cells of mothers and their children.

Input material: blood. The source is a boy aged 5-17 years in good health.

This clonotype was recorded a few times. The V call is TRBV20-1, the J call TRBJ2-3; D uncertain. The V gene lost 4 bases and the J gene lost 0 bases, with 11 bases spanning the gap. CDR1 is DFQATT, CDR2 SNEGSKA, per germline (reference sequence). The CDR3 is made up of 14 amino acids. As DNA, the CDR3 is TGCAGTGCTAACGTTGTAACTAGCACAGATACGCAGTATTTT. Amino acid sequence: CSANVVTSTDTQYF.

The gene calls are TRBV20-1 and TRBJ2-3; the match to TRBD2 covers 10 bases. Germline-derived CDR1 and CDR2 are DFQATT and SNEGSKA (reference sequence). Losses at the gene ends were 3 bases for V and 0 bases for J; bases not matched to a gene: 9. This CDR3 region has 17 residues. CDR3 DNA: TGCAGTGCTAGCCCTAGAGCGGGGGGGAGTAGCACAGATACGCAGTATTTT. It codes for CSASPRAGGSSTDTQYF.

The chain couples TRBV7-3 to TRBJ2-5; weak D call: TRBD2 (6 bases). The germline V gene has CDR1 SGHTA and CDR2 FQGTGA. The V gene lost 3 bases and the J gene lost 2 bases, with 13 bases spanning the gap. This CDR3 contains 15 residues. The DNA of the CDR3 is TGTGCCAGCAGCTTGTCAGGGAGGACTCAAGAGACCCAGTACTTC. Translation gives CASSLSGRTQETQYF. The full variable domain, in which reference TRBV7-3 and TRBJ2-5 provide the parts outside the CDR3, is GAGVSQTPSNKVTEKGKYVELRCDPISGHTALYWYRQSLGQGPEFLIYFQGTGAADDSGLPNDRFFAVRPEGSVSTLKIQRTERGDSAVYLCASSLSGRTQETQYFGPGTRLLVL.

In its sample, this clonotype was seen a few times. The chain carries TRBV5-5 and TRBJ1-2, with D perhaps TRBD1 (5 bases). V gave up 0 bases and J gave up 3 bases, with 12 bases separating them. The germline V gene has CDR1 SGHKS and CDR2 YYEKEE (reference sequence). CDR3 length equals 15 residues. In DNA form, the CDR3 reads TGTGCCAGCAGCTTGGGGGACCAGTCAGACTATGGCTACACCTTC. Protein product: CASSLGDQSDYGYTF.

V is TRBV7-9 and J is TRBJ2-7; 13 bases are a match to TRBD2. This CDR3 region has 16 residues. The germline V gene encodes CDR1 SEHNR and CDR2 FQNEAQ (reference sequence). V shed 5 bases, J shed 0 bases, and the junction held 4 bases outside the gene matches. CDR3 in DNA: TGTGCCAGCAGCCAGACTAGCGGGAGGCTCTCCTACGAGCAGTACTTC. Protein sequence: CASSQTSGRLSYEQYF.

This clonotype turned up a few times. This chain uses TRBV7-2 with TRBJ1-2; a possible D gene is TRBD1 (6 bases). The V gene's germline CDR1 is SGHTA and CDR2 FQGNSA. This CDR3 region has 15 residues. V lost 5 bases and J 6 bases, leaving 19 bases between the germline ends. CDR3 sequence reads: CASSNDLDRWNGYTF. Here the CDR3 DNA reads TGTGCCAGCAGCAATGACCTAGACAGGTGGAATGGCTACACCTTC.

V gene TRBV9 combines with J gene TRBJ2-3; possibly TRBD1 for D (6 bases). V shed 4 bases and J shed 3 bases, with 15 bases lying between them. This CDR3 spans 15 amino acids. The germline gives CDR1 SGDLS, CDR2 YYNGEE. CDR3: CASSPTHRETDTQYF. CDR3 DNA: TGTGCCAGCAGCCCGACGCACAGGGAAACAGATACGCAGTATTTT.

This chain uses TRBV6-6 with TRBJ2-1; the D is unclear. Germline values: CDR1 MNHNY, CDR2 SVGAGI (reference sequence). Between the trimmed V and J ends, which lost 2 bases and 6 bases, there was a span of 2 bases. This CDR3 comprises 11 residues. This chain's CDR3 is CASSYANEQFF. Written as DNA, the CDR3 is TGTGCCAGCAGTTACGCCAATGAGCAGTTCTTC.

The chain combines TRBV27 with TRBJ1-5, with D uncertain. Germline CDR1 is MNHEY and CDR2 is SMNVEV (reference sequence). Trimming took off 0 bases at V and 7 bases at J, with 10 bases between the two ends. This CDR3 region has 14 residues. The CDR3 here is CASSLSRRGQPQHF. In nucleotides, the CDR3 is TGTGCCAGCAGTTTATCAAGGAGAGGACAGCCCCAGCATTTT.

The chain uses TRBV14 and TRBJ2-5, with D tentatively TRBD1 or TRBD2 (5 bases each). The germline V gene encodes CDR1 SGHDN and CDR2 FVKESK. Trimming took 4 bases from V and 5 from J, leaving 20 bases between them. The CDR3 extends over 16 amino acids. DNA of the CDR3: TGTGCCAGCAGCCTCTCTGGGGGAAGCTCCTGGGAGACCCAGTACTTC. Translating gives CASSLSGGSSWETQYF.

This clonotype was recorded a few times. In DNA form, the CDR3 reads TGTGCCAGCAGCGACCGCCTAATACGGACAGTTCCTAATGAAAAACTGTTTTTT. Protein: CASSDRLIRTVPNEKLFF. V usage is TRBV21-1 and J usage is TRBJ1-4; TRBD1, the table's D call, lacks a check against the DNA. TRBV21-1 is described as a pseudogene. This CDR3 is 18 amino acids long.

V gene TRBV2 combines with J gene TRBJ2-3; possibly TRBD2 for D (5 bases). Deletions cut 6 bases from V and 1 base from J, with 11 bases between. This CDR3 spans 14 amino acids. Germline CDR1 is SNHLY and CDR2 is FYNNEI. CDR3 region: CASRRGTGTDTQYF. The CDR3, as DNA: TGTGCCAGCAGACGGGGTACTGGCACAGATACGCAGTATTTT.

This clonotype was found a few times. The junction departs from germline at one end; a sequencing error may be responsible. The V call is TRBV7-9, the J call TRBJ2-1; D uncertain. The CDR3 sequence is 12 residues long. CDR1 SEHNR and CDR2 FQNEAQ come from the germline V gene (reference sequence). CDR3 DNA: TGTGCCGGCAGCTTAGAATCCGATGAGCAGTTCTTC. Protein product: CAGSLESDEQFF.

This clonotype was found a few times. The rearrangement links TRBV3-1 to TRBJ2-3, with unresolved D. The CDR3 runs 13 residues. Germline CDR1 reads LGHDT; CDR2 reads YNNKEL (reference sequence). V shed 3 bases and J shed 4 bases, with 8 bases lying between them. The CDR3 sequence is CASSHLDPDTQYF. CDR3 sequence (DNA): TGTGCCAGCAGCCACCTGGACCCAGATACGCAGTATTTT.

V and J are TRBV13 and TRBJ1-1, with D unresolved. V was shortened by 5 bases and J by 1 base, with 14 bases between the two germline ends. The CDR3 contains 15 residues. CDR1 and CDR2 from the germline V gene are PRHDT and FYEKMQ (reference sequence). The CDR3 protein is CASSPPTEGNTEAFF. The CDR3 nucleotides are TGTGCCAGCAGCCCCCCCACAGAGGGGAACACTGAAGCTTTCTTT.

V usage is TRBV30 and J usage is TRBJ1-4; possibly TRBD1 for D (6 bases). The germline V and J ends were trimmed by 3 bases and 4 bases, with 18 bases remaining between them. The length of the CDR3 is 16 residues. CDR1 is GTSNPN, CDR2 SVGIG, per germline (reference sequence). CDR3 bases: TGTGCCTGGAGAGACAGCCCAGGGGCTATTAATGAAAAACTGTTTTTT. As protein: CAWRDSPGAINEKLFF.